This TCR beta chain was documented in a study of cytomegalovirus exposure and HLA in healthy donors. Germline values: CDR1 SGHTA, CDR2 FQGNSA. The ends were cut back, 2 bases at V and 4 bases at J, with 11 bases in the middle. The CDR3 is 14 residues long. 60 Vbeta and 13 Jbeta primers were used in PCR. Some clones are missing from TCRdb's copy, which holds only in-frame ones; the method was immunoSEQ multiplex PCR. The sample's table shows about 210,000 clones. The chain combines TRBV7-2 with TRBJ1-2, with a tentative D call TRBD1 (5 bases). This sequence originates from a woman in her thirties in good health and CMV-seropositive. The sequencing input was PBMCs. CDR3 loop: CASSLQGEGYGYTF. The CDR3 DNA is TGTGCCAGCAGCTTACAAGGGGAAGGCTATGGCTACACCTTC.